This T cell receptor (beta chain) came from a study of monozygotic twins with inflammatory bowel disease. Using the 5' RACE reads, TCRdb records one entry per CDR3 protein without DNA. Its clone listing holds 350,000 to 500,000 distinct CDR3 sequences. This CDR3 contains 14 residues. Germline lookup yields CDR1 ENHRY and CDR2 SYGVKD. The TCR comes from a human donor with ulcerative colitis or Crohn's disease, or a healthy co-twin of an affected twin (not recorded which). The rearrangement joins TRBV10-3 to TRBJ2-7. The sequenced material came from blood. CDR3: CAISEQGNFYEQYF.